Each of the 12 T cell receptor beta chains below was sequenced from the same sample in a study of spatial heterogeneity in lung cancer. The time point denotes: sample taken at primary tumor resection. Whole RNA, isolated from tumor, nontumor lung or frozen PBMC, was sequenced without prior sorting. TCRdb independently ran MiXCR on the 5' RACE reads; one entry per CDR3 protein. The sample gives about 4,400 distinct CDR3 sequences, around 21% of which show up once; 23% is in the top ten. Sample: normal lung tissue next to the tumor, taken at surgery. These receptor sequences come from a female donor with early-stage non-small cell lung cancer.

In this sample, this clonotype is medium-sized. The chain uses TRBV6-2 or TRBV6-3 and TRBJ2-5, with 11 bases fitting TRBD1. V lost 5 bases, J lost 4 bases, and 3 bases stayed unmatched. The CDR3 has 14 amino acids. Germline assignment: CDR1 MNHEY and CDR2 SVGEGT. The CDR3 DNA sequence: TGTGCCAGCAGTCGGGACAGGGGGTCAGAGACCCAGTACTTC. Protein product: CASSRDRGSETQYF.

The chain employs TRBV28 and TRBJ1-5; 7 bases fit TRBD1. This CDR3 has 14 residues. CDR1 MDHEN and CDR2 SYDVKM come from the germline V gene. Trimming cost V 5 bases and J 7 bases; bases outside gene matches: 8. The CDR3 reads CASSEGALGQPQHF. Here the CDR3 DNA reads TGTGCCAGCAGTGAGGGGGCGCTCGGGCAGCCCCAGCATTTT.

A few counts support this clonotype. V and J are TRBV30 and TRBJ2-3; 7 nucleotides match TRBD1. The CDR3 totals 14 residues. V dropped 1 base and J dropped 2; count of bases not matched to a gene: 3. Germline CDR1 and CDR2: GTSNPN and SVGIG (reference sequence). The CDR3 region has the DNA TGTGCCTGGAGTGATGGACAGGTCACAGATACGCAGTATTTT. This sequence encodes CAWSDGQVTDTQYF.

This clonotype is judged medium-sized. V usage is TRBV10-3 and J usage is TRBJ1-1, with a tentative D call TRBD1 (6 bases). There are 13 residues in the CDR3. Germline V gene sequence: CDR1 ENHRY, CDR2 SYGVKD. Trimming removed 6 bases at V and 4 bases at J, with 12 bases between. CDR3 bases: TGTGCCATCAGGAAGGACAGCGGCACTGAAGCTTTCTTT. Translation gives CAIRKDSGTEAFF.

This clonotype turned up a few times. The V and J genes are TRBV6-5 and TRBJ2-7; perhaps TRBD2 as D (6 bases). Germline values: CDR1 MNHEY, CDR2 SVGAGI. CDR3 length: 14 residues. V was shortened by 7 bases and J by 1 base, with 14 bases between the two germline ends. The CDR3 DNA reads TGTGCCAGCACCTGGGGGGACGGGTCCTACGAGCAGTACTTC. Its protein is CASTWGDGSYEQYF.

The chain joins TRBV6-5 to TRBJ2-1, with TRBD2 matching 8 bases. Germline loops: CDR1 MNHEY, CDR2 SVGAGI. The CDR3 is 15 amino acids. After removal of 5 bases from V and 6 bases from J, the junction contained 9 bases not matched to a gene. CDR3 loop: CASSKPGTSSNEQFF. The CDR3 DNA reads TGTGCCAGCAGTAAACCCGGGACTAGTTCCAATGAGCAGTTCTTC.

The V gene is TRBV5-1, the J gene TRBJ2-1, with D maybe TRBD2 (6 bases). CDR1 SGHRS and CDR2 YFSETQ come from the germline V gene. The CDR3 covers 13 residues. Trimming stripped 5 bases from V and 5 bases from J, with 11 bases between. The CDR3 DNA follows: TGCGCCAGCAGGCGGGACCAAGACAATGAGCAGTTCTTC. Translation gives CASRRDQDNEQFF.

This clonotype was picked up many times. This rearrangement joins TRBV19 to TRBJ2-3; the match to TRBD2 covers 9 bases. Per germline, CDR1 LNHDA and CDR2 SQIVND (reference sequence). The V segment lost 8 bases and the J segment 0 bases; nucleotides outside the gene matches: 15. There are 18 residues in the CDR3. CDR3 amino acids: CASRLAGGRGGSTDTQYF. DNA for the CDR3: TGTGCCAGTCGCCTCGCGGGGGGGCGAGGTGGTAGCACAGATACGCAGTATTTT.

By share, this clonotype ranks as medium-sized. The chain joins TRBV5-1 to TRBJ2-1, with D tentatively TRBD2 (7 bases). In germline, CDR1 is SGHRS, CDR2 YFSETQ. The CDR3 is 19 amino acids. The V end lost 4 bases, the J end lost 0 bases, and 23 bases lay between the germline ends. The CDR3 DNA reads as TGCGCCAGCAGCCCCACCGGGGGGTTGGGGGCCGGCTCCTACAATGAGCAGTTCTTC. Its protein product is CASSPTGGLGAGSYNEQFF.

In its sample, this clonotype is medium-sized. This chain uses TRBV2 with TRBJ2-1; no firm D call. Deletions cut 5 bases from V and 2 bases from J, with 10 bases between. The CDR3 loop spans 14 amino acids. CDR1 and CDR2 (germline): SNHLY, FYNNEI. CDR3 amino acids: CASSTRPPYNEQFF. CDR3 sequence (DNA): TGTGCCAGCAGTACCAGACCCCCCTACAATGAGCAGTTCTTC.

Within the sample, this clonotype is medium-sized (0.01 to 0.1%). The chain uses TRBV7-9 and TRBJ2-3; D uncertain. Germline V gene sequence: CDR1 SEHNR, CDR2 FQNEAQ (reference sequence). V was pared by 3 bases and J by 2 bases, with 0 bases between. CDR3 length: 11 residues. CDR3 protein: CASSFTDTQYF. The CDR3 coding sequence is TGTGCCAGCAGCTTCACAGATACGCAGTATTTT. The full variable domain, completed using reference TRBV7-9 and TRBJ2-3, is DTGVSQNPRHKITKRGQNVTFRCDPISEHNRLYWYRQTLGQGPEFLTYFQNEAQLEKSRLLSDRFSAERPKGSFSTLEIQRTEQGDSAMYLCASSFTDTQYFGPGTRLTVL.

By sample share, this clonotype is medium-sized. The chain employs TRBV7-2 and TRBJ1-4; D is unresolved. CDR3 length equals 13 residues. Germline V gene sequence: CDR1 SGHTA, CDR2 FQGNSA. V gave up 5 bases and J gave up 3 bases, with 7 bases separating them. The CDR3 protein is CASSEEANEKLFF. DNA for the CDR3: TGTGCCAGCAGCGAAGAGGCTAATGAAAAACTGTTTTTT.